This TCR beta chain was recorded in a study of beta chain features in type 1 diabetes. Study-wide findings and caveats: A moderate, significant TCRB CDR3 shortening appeared in type 1 diabetes across four CD4+ subsets.

This clone has only a few counts. Antigen: not known. The germline V gene has CDR1 SQVTM and CDR2 ANQGSEA. V was cut by 4 bases and J by 4 bases, with 9 bases left in between. The CDR3 runs 12 residues. Since all of the isolated RNA was reverse transcribed, expressed TCRB transcripts were what got sequenced. Profiling relied on immunoSEQ multiplex PCR, and the TCRdb table lists in-frame clones only, not all of them. The data show 350,000 to 400,000 clones, roughly 16% seen once. This chain connects TRBV29-1 to TRBJ2-3, with a tentative D call TRBD1 (6 bases). The TCR originated in a woman under 30 in good health. The sequencing sample was made of naive CD4+ T cells from blood. CDR3 sequence reads: CSVVRGPDTQYF. CDR3 bases: TGCAGCGTTGTCAGGGGCCCAGATACGCAGTATTTT.